This T cell receptor beta chain was recorded in a study of cytomegalovirus exposure and HLA in healthy donors. As to this clone: Its target is unknown.

This PCR relied on a set of 60 Vbeta primers and 13 Jbeta primers. Profiling relied on immunoSEQ multiplex PCR, and the TCRdb table lists in-frame clones only, not all of them. The sample lists a few hundred thousand clones, around nine tenths occurring once. Notes on the study in general: Productive rates of about 90% or about 30% were seen for most TCR beta V segments in an earlier analysis.

The germline V gene encodes CDR1 MNHNY and CDR2 SVGAGI (reference sequence). V lost 2 bases and J lost 5, with 9 bases in between. The CDR3 sequence is 14 residues long. Sequencing used PBMCs. The receptor comes from a girl aged 2-10 years in good health and CMV-seronegative. The chain has TRBV6-6 and TRBJ1-4, with D tentatively TRBD1 (6 bases). CDR3 sequence (DNA): TGTGCCAGCAGTTACACACAGGGAAATGAAAAACTGTTTTTT. It codes for CASSYTQGNEKLFF.